What follows are 25 T cell receptor beta chains derived from one specimen sequenced in a study of CD8 T cells in Susac syndrome. Random hexamers were used to reverse transcribe the RNA input (roughly 0.5 to 1 ug). TCRdb independently ran MiXCR on the immunoSEQ multiplex PCR reads; one entry per CDR3 protein. The sample lists 130,000 or so distinct CDR3 sequences, under 95% occurring once. The sequenced sample consisted of CD8+ T cells from PBMCs. These receptors all stem from a human donor with multiple sclerosis.

The CDR3 loop reads CASSGDSGMADEQFF. CDR3 nucleotide sequence: TGTGCCAGCAGCGGTGATAGCGGGATGGCTGATGAGCAGTTCTTC. The rearrangement uses TRBV5-6 and TRBJ2-1; 8 positions agree with TRBD2. The V gene end was trimmed by 4 bases and the J gene end by 8 bases; junction bases not matched to a gene: 11. Germline V gene data show CDR1 as SGHDT and CDR2 as YYEEEE. CDR3 length equals 15 residues.

The chain couples TRBV5-4 to TRBJ2-7, with D perhaps being TRBD1 or TRBD2 (5 bases each). Trimming removed 2 bases at V and 1 base at J, with 16 bases between. The germline V gene encodes CDR1 SGHNT and CDR2 YYREEE (reference sequence). The CDR3 runs 16 residues. CDR3 bases: TGTGCCAGCAGCTTATGGGACCTTGACCCTTCCTACGAGCAGTACTTC. This sequence encodes CASSLWDLDPSYEQYF.

The chain employs TRBV9 and TRBJ1-2; 12 positions match TRBD1. In germline, CDR1 is SGDLS, CDR2 YYNGEE. There are 14 residues in the CDR3. V gave up 7 bases and J gave up 7 bases; unmatched junction bases: 8. Written as DNA, the CDR3 is TGTGCCAGCCTTGGGACAGGGGGCTTGGCTGGCTACACCTTC. The encoded protein is CASLGTGGLAGYTF.

The sample holds one count of this clonotype. The J gene is TRBJ2-1, the V gene TRBV27; TRBD2 aligns across 11 bases. The CDR3 has 15 residues. V lost 5 bases to trimming and J lost 6 bases; unmatched junction nucleotides: 6. Germline lookup yields CDR1 MNHEY and CDR2 SMNVEV (reference sequence). The CDR3: CASSLIAGGPNEQFF. The DNA for the CDR3 is TGTGCCAGCAGTCTCATAGCGGGAGGGCCCAATGAGCAGTTCTTC.

V is TRBV20-1 and J is TRBJ2-4; D is ambiguous. Looked up from germline, CDR1 is DFQATT and CDR2 is SNEGSKA (reference sequence). Trimming took 5 bases from V and 1 from J, leaving 12 bases between them. This CDR3 region has 14 residues. The CDR3 region has the DNA TGCAGTGCTGACGGGCTAAGTGCCAAAAACATTCAGTACTTC. This translates into CSADGLSAKNIQYF.

This chain connects TRBV5-1 to TRBJ2-1; maybe TRBD1 (6 bases). Germline V CDR1 and CDR2: SGHRS, YFSETQ. Between the trimmed V and J ends, which lost 4 bases and 6 bases, there was a span of 17 bases. The CDR3 sequence is 15 residues long. Here the CDR3 DNA reads TGCGCCAGCAGCCGCACAGGGAATCCGGGCAATGAGCAGTTCTTC. It specifies CASSRTGNPGNEQFF.

The chain carries TRBV27 and TRBJ2-5, with 9 bases that match TRBD2. The ends lost 4 bases at V and 8 bases at J; junction bases unmatched: 8. The CDR3 spans 14 residues. The germline gives CDR1 MNHEY, CDR2 SMNVEV (reference sequence). Here the CDR3 reads CASSWGLAPGTQYF. Here the CDR3 DNA reads TGTGCCAGCAGTTGGGGACTAGCTCCGGGTACCCAGTACTTC.

The chain joins TRBV30 to TRBJ2-7, with 7 bases lining up with TRBD1. Germline V gives CDR1 GTSNPN, CDR2 SVGIG (reference sequence). J gave up 3 bases and V 5 bases, and 7 bases lay outside the gene matches. CDR3 length: 13 amino acids. The CDR3 region has the DNA TGTGCCTGGGACAGGGTCGGTGACTACGAGCAGTACTTC. This gives the protein CAWDRVGDYEQYF.

The V gene is TRBV4-3, the J gene TRBJ2-6, with no clear D. Trimming shortened V by 3 bases and J by 14 bases, and 17 bases separated the two germline ends. The germline gives CDR1 LGHNA, CDR2 YSLEER. This CDR3 is built from 14 residues. CDR3 DNA: TGCGCCAGCAGCCAGGGAAGTGGGCTTAATCTCCTGACTTTC. This gives the protein CASSQGSGLNLLTF.

The V call is TRBV6-2 or TRBV6-3, the J call TRBJ1-1; D is undetermined. This CDR3 comprises 13 residues. V was pared by 0 bases and J by 3 bases, with 5 bases between. The germline V gene has CDR1 MNHEY and CDR2 SVGEGT. The CDR3 spells CASSYSIHTEAFF. CDR3 coding DNA: TGTGCCAGCAGTTACTCGATCCACACTGAAGCTTTCTTT.

The genes are TRBV28 and TRBJ1-2; a possible D gene is TRBD1 (5 bases). V was pared by 3 bases and J by 8 bases, with 16 bases between. The germline gives CDR1 MDHEN, CDR2 SYDVKM. CDR3 length: 14 amino acids. The CDR3 spells CASSFQQGRQGYTF. The DNA of the CDR3 is TGTGCCAGCAGTTTTCAGCAGGGACGGCAGGGCTACACCTTC.

J is TRBJ2-2 and V is TRBV27; D may be TRBD2 (6 bases). The CDR3 is 14 residues long. Germline V gene lookup returns CDR1 MNHEY and CDR2 SMNVEV (reference sequence). With 3 bases removed from V and 6 bases from J, the gap between germline ends came to 11 bases. CDR3 sequence (DNA): TGTGCCAGCAGTTTCTCCATAGCGGCCGGGGAGCTGTTTTTT. Its translation is CASSFSIAAGELFF.

The CDR3 reads CASSLLGQPFSGNTIYF. The CDR3 nucleotides read TGTGCCAGCAGTCTCCTGGGACAGCCCTTCTCTGGAAACACCATATATTTT. The gene calls are TRBV28 and TRBJ1-3, with TRBD1 identical over 7 bases. The CDR3 is 17 residues long. The V and J ends lost 5 bases and 0 bases, in that order; junction bases with no gene match: 10. The germline gives CDR1 MDHEN, CDR2 SYDVKM. Together with reference TRBV28 and TRBJ1-3, the CDR3 gives the full variable domain: DVKVTQSSRYLVKRTGEKVFLECVQDMDHENMFWYRQDPGLGLRLIYFSYDVKMKEKGDIPEGYSVSREKKERFSLILESASTNQTSMYLCASSLLGQPFSGNTIYFGEGSWLTVV.

V gene TRBV6-5 combines with J gene TRBJ2-7; no definite D call. The CDR3 totals 14 residues. With 2 bases removed from V and 3 bases from J, the gap between germline ends came to 11 bases. Germline V gene data show CDR1 as MNHEY and CDR2 as SVGAGI. CDR3 sequence: CASSYGDTRYEQYF. CDR3 sequence (DNA): TGTGCCAGCAGTTACGGTGACACTCGCTACGAGCAGTACTTC.

The chain couples TRBV7-9 to TRBJ1-1; D gene uncertain. V shed 4 bases and J shed 7 bases, with 10 bases lying between them. The CDR3 has 12 residues. From germline, CDR1 is SEHNR and CDR2 FQNEAQ (reference sequence). The CDR3 region is CASSSRRDEAFF. As DNA, the CDR3 is TGTGCCAGCAGCTCCAGGCGGGATGAAGCTTTCTTT.

The chain carries TRBV5-4 and TRBJ1-2, with TRBD1 as a possible D gene (6 bases). The germline V gene has CDR1 SGHNT and CDR2 YYREEE (reference sequence). The CDR3 covers 15 residues. V lost 0 bases to trimming and J lost 14 bases, with 23 bases between them. CDR3 amino acids: CASSLVEGGPVVETF. CDR3 DNA sequence: TGTGCCAGCAGCTTGGTCGAGGGGGGCCCAGTCGTTGAAACCTTC.

V and J are TRBV15 and TRBJ1-6; D is undetermined. V lost 0 bases and J lost 7, with 4 bases in between. Germline assignment: CDR1 LNHNV and CDR2 YYDKDF (reference sequence). The CDR3 covers 13 residues. CDR3 amino acids: CATSRDRNSPLHF. The CDR3 bases are TGTGCCACCAGCAGAGATCGGAATTCACCCCTCCACTTT.

V gene TRBV27 combines with J gene TRBJ1-1; maybe TRBD1 (6 bases). V lost 7 bases and J 4 bases, leaving 16 bases between the germline ends. This CDR3 has 14 amino acids. CDR1 is MNHEY and CDR2 is SMNVEV in the germline V gene (reference sequence). CDR3 DNA sequence: TGTGCCAGCACCTTGGGGGGCGCGGGCACTGAAGCTTTCTTT. Translating gives CASTLGGAGTEAFF.

The chain employs TRBV4-1 and TRBJ2-7; TRBD2 is a possible D gene (6 bases). Germline loops: CDR1 MGHRA, CDR2 YSYEKL. V was cut by 4 bases and J by 4 bases, with 14 bases left in between. The CDR3 sequence is 14 residues long. CDR3 loop: CASSPGEHWYEQYF. CDR3 sequence (DNA): TGCGCCAGCAGCCCGGGGGAACATTGGTACGAGCAGTACTTC.

The gene calls are TRBV19 and TRBJ1-1, with 11 bases lining up with TRBD1. V lost 3 bases and J lost 4; bases outside the gene matches: 4. The CDR3 extends over 15 amino acids. Germline CDR1 LNHDA, CDR2 SQIVND (reference sequence). CDR3 nucleotides: TGTGCCAGTAGTATTGGGACAGGGGGAGTCACTGAAGCTTTCTTT. Translation gives CASSIGTGGVTEAFF.

The chain couples TRBV12-3 or TRBV12-4 to TRBJ2-2; 13 bases line up with TRBD2. The CDR3 totals 18 residues. With V trimmed by 5 bases and J by 7 bases, 13 bases remained unmatched. The CDR3 nucleotides are TGTGCCAGCAGTCCCCTATGGACTAGCGGGAGCAGTAGCGGGGAGCTGTTTTTT. Its translation is CASSPLWTSGSSSGELFF.

The J gene is TRBJ2-1, the V gene TRBV24-1; the match to TRBD2 covers 8 bases. The germline CDR1 and CDR2 sequences are KGHDR and SFDVKD. The J segment lost 9 bases and the V segment lost 6 bases, leaving 12 bases of the junction unmatched. The CDR3 is 15 amino acids. The CDR3 spells CATSLTGGGIGEQFF. CDR3 in DNA: TGTGCCACCAGTCTAACGGGAGGGGGGATCGGTGAGCAGTTCTTC.

The rearrangement uses TRBV29-1 and TRBJ2-3, with D perhaps TRBD1 or TRBD2 (6 bases each). The CDR3 covers 14 residues. The V gene lost 6 bases and the J gene lost 2 bases, with 15 bases spanning the gap. Germline V lookup: CDR1 SQVTM, CDR2 ANQGSEA. The CDR3 sequence: CSVRGDLYTDTQYF. The CDR3, as DNA: TGCAGCGTGAGGGGGGACCTATACACAGATACGCAGTATTTT.

This chain uses TRBV5-1 with TRBJ1-3; D remains unclear. CDR1 is SGHRS, CDR2 YFSETQ, per germline. With 2 bases removed from V and 1 base from J, the gap between germline ends came to 7 bases. CDR3 size: 14 residues. The CDR3 DNA follows: TGCGCCAGCAGCTTCGGGTTGTCTGGAAACACCATATATTTT. This gives the protein CASSFGLSGNTIYF.

V gene TRBV15 combines with J gene TRBJ2-1; D call uncertain. The CDR3 covers 13 residues. Trimming cost V 2 bases and J 8 bases, with 10 bases left between them. Germline assignment: CDR1 LNHNV and CDR2 YYDKDF (reference sequence). Written as DNA, the CDR3 is TGTGCCACCAGCAGACAAACCGTGGATGAGCAGTTCTTC. This codes for CATSRQTVDEQFF.